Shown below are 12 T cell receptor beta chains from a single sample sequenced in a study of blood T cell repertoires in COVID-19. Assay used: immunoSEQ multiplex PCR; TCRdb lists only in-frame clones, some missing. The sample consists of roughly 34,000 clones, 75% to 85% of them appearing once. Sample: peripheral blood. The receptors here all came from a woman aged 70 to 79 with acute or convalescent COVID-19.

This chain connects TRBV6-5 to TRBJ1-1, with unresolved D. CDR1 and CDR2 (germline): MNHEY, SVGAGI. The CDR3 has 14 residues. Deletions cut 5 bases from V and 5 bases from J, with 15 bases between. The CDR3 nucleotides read TGTGCCAGCAGTCCCTGGCGGGAGGAAACTGAAGCTTTCTTT. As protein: CASSPWREETEAFF.

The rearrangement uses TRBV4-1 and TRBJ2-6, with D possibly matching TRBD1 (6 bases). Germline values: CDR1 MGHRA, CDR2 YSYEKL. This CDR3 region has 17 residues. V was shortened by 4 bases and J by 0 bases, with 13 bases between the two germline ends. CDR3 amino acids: CASSLQDRSSGANVLTF. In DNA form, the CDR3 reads TGCGCCAGCAGCCTCCAGGACAGAAGCTCTGGGGCCAACGTCCTGACTTTC.

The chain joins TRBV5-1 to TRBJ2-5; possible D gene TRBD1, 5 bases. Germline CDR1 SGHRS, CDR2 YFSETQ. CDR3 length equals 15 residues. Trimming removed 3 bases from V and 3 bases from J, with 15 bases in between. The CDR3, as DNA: TGCGCCAGCAGCTCCACCGCAGGGCCCAAAGAGACCCAGTACTTC. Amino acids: CASSSTAGPKETQYF. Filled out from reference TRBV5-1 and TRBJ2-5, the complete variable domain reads KAGVTQTPRYLIKTRGQQVTLSCSPISGHRSVSWYQQTPGQGLQFLFEYFSETQRNKGNFPGRFSGRQFSNSRSEMNVSTLELGDSALYLCASSSTAGPKETQYFGPGTRLLVL.

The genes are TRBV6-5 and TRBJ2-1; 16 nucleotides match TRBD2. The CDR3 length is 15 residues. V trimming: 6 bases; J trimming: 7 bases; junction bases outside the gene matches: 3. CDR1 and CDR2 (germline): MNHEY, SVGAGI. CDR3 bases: TGTGCCAGCAGCCGGGGACTAGCGGGAGGGAATGAGCAGTTCTTC. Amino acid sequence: CASSRGLAGGNEQFF.

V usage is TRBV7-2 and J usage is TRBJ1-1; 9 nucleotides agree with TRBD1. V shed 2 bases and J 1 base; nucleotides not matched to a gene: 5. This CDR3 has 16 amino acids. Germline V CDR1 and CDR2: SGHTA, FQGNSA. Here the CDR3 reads CASSLWGQGQNTEAFF. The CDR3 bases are TGTGCCAGCAGCTTATGGGGACAGGGCCAGAACACTGAAGCTTTCTTT.

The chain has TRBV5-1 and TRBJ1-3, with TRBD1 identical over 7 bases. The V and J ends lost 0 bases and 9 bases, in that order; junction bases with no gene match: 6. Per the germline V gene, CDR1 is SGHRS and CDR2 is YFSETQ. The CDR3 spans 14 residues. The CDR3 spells CASSLGQGQGTIYF. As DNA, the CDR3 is TGCGCCAGCAGCTTGGGACAGGGCCAGGGCACCATATATTTT.

Here the CDR3 reads CASSFLKTQYF. As DNA, the CDR3 is TGTGCCAGCAGCTTTTTAAAGACCCAGTACTTC. The chain uses TRBV5-8 and TRBJ2-5; D unresolved. Germline CDR1 reads SGHTS; CDR2 reads YDEGEE. This CDR3 is built from 11 residues. V was cut by 2 bases and J by 6 bases, with 5 bases left in between.

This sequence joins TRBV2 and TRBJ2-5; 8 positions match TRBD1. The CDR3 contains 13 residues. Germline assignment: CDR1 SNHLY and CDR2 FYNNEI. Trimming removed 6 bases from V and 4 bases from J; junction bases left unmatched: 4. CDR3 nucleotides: TGTGCCAGCAGGGACAGGGTTGGAGAGACCCAGTACTTC. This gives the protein CASRDRVGETQYF. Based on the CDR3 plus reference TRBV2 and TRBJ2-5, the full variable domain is EPEVTQTPSHQVTQMGQEVILRCVPISNHLYFYWYRQILGQKVEFLVSFYNNEISEKSEIFDDQFSVERPDGSNFTLKIRSTKLEDSAMYFCASRDRVGETQYFGPGTRLLVL.

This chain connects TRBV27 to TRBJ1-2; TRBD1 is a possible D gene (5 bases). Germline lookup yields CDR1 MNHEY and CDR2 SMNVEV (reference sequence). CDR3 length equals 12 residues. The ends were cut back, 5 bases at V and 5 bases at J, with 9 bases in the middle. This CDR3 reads CASSPDRYGYTF. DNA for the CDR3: TGTGCCAGCAGTCCTGACAGATATGGCTACACCTTC.

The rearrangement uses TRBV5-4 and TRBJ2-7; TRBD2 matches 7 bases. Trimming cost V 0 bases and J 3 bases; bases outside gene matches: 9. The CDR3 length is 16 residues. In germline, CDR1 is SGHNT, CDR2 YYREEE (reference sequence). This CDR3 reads CASSLGGGGNYYEQYF. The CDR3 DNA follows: TGTGCCAGCAGCTTGGGGGGCGGGGGAAACTACTACGAGCAGTACTTC.

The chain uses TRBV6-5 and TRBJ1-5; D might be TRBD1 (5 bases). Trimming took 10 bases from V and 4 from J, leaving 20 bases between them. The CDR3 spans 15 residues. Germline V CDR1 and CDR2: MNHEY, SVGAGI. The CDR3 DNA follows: TGTGCCACCCTGCCCGGAACAGGAGAAAATCAGCCCCAGCATTTT. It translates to CATLPGTGENQPQHF.

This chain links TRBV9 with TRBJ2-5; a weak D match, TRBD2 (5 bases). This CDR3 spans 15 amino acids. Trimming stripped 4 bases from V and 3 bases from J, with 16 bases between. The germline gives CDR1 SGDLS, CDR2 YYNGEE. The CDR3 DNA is TGTGCCAGCAGCCCCGAGAGAGGGAGAGAAGAGACCCAGTACTTC. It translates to CASSPERGREETQYF. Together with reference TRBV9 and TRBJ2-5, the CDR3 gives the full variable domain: DSGVTQTPKHLITATGQRVTLRCSPRSGDLSVYWYQQSLDQGLQFLIQYYNGEERAKGNILERFSAQQFPDLHSELNLSSLELGDSALYFCASSPERGREETQYFGPGTRLLVL.